Sequencing of this TCR beta chain was carried out in a study of cytomegalovirus exposure and HLA in healthy donors. General study results and limits: Accurate HLA-A and HLA-B prediction from TCR beta sequences was reported for most subjects. Because they were indistinguishable, some V segments, including TRBV6-2 and TRBV6-3, were excluded. Rarity held for most TCR sequences, but there were some public TCRs that occurred in many donors. The listing of fewer than 200 TCR beta chains classed them as cytomegalovirus-associated.

Trimming took 3 bases from V and 9 from J; bases not matched to a gene: 14. CDR1 and CDR2 from the germline V gene are ENHRY and SYGVKD. The CDR3 runs to 16 residues. 13 Jbeta primers and 60 Vbeta primers were used for the PCR. TCRdb's copy holds only in-frame clones and misses some; the assay was immunoSEQ multiplex PCR. The sample lists roughly 110,000 clones, 77% occurring once. Points on this clone: Its antigen is as yet unknown.

Sequenced material: PBMCs. The TCR sequence derives from a male donor in good health and CMV-seronegative. V is TRBV10-3 and J is TRBJ2-1; the match to TRBD2 covers 7 bases. Written as DNA, the CDR3 is TGTGCCATCAGTGAAAATATGGCGGGAGACCGAGGTGAGCAGTTCTTC. Encoded protein: CAISENMAGDRGEQFF.